This TCR beta chain is from a study of blood T cell repertoires in COVID-19. About the research overall: The United States, Italy and Spain were the sources of the acute and convalescent COVID-19 samples.

The CDR3 has 14 residues. J gave up 2 bases and V 5 bases, and 6 bases lay outside the gene matches. Germline V gene data show CDR1 as SGHTA and CDR2 as FQGNSA. In the original analysis: Reference gene primer amplification yielded estimated nucleated cell counts. Some clones are missing from TCRdb's copy, which holds only in-frame ones; the method was immunoSEQ multiplex PCR. The V and J calls and clone size were taken over from that table, and D and trimming were inferred from the DNA. Of fewer than 150,000 clones in the sample, roughly 84% were seen once. The V gene is TRBV7-2, the J gene TRBJ2-7; TRBD1 matches at 7 bases. Sequencing was carried out using peripheral blood. This receptor was taken from a human donor in a cohort sampled during active COVID-19. The CDR3 DNA follows: TGTGCCAGCAGCCCCGGACAGGTCCCCTACGAGCAGTACTTC. Translation gives CASSPGQVPYEQYF. The whole variable domain, remainder taken from reference TRBV7-2 and TRBJ2-7, is GAGVSQSPSNKVTEKGKDVELRCDPISGHTALYWYRQSLGQGLEFLIYFQGNSAPDKSGLPSDRFSAERTGGSVSTLTIQRTQQEDSAVYLCASSPGQVPYEQYFGPGTRLTVT.